This T cell receptor beta chain was identified in a study of control samples from healthy donors and cancer patients. From germline, CDR1 is MDHEN and CDR2 SYDVKM. The CDR3 is 13 residues long. V lost 6 bases and J lost 4; bases outside the gene matches: 3. Assay used: immunoSEQ multiplex PCR; TCRdb lists only in-frame clones, some missing. The sample consists of fewer than 200,000 clones, 70% to 90% of them appearing once. The genes are TRBV28 and TRBJ1-2; TRBD1 matches at 9 bases. The sequence was obtained from a woman aged 25 to 39 in good health. Sequencing was done on a sample of blood. The CDR3 nucleotides read TGTGCCAGCAGGACAGGGGGGTCCTATGGCTACACCTTC. Protein: CASRTGGSYGYTF.